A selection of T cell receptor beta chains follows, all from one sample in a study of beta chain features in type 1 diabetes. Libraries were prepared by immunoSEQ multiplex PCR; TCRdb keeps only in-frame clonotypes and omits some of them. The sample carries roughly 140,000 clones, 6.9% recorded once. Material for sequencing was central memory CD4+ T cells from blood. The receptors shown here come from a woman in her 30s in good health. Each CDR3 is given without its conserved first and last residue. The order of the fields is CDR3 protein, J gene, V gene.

CDR3 protein: AWSPGQKQF
J gene: TRBJ2-1
V gene: TRBV30

CDR3 protein: AISDPGASNEKLF
J gene: TRBJ1-4
V gene: TRBV10-3

CDR3 protein: ASSVEGGGGAWSEQY
J gene: TRBJ2-7
V gene: TRBV9

CDR3 protein: ASSFGRTGKGNYGYT
J gene: TRBJ1-2
V gene: TRBV5-6

CDR3 protein: ASSRVGGNTEAF
J gene: TRBJ1-1
V gene: TRBV5-1

CDR3 protein: ASSQSPTSGREDY
J gene: TRBJ2-3
V gene: TRBV7-2

CDR3 protein: ASRQSGTGETQY
J gene: TRBJ2-5
V gene: TRBV7-9

CDR3 protein: ASSKGPLTGELF
J gene: TRBJ2-2
V gene: TRBV27

CDR3 protein: ASSLARESYEQY
J gene: TRBJ2-7
V gene: TRBV5-1

CDR3 protein: ASSSRLGGTDTQY
J gene: TRBJ2-3
V gene: TRBV7-2

CDR3 protein: ASSSQYNEQF
J gene: TRBJ2-1
V gene: TRBV9

CDR3 protein: ASTRTSGSYEQY
J gene: TRBJ2-7
V gene: TRBV9

CDR3 protein: ASRPGQGSGANVLT
J gene: TRBJ2-6
V gene: TRBV7-9

CDR3 protein: ASISHKSYNEQF
J gene: TRBJ2-1
V gene: TRBV28

CDR3 protein: SVEEPGTAYGYT
J gene: TRBJ1-2
V gene: TRBV29-1

CDR3 protein: ASSVVGGEGILLRRDEQY
J gene: TRBJ2-7
V gene: TRBV9

CDR3 protein: ASTPSGSVDIQY
J gene: TRBJ2-4
V gene: TRBV19

CDR3 protein: ASSLAVSGANVLT
J gene: TRBJ2-6
V gene: TRBV5-1

CDR3 protein: ASSPSAGSLYLAYEQY
J gene: TRBJ2-7
V gene: TRBV4-3

CDR3 protein: ASSFSGLMFQPQH
J gene: TRBJ1-5
V gene: TRBV28

CDR3 protein: ASGLRAGGDTGELF
J gene: TRBJ2-2
V gene: TRBV12-5

CDR3 protein: ASSLYRGEQF
J gene: TRBJ2-1
V gene: TRBV7-2

CDR3 protein: ASRTDRGSYNEQF
J gene: TRBJ2-1
V gene: TRBV11-2

CDR3 protein: ASTTTVEGSYNEQF
J gene: TRBJ2-1
V gene: TRBV4-2

CDR3 protein: ASTNRRGQETQY
J gene: TRBJ2-5
V gene: TRBV6-1

CDR3 protein: ASSLGAGSTANEKLF
J gene: TRBJ1-4
V gene: TRBV5-1

CDR3 protein: ASSLKGGRSFTGELF
J gene: TRBJ2-2
V gene: TRBV7-9

CDR3 protein: ASSVGGNAGELF
J gene: TRBJ2-2
V gene: TRBV9

CDR3 protein: ASSIDQVTTQETQY
J gene: TRBJ2-5
V gene: TRBV19

CDR3 protein: ASSQSTGLAFREQY
J gene: TRBJ2-7
V gene: TRBV14

CDR3 protein: ASSRGLAGGLSYEQY
J gene: TRBJ2-7
V gene: TRBV7-8

CDR3 protein: ASSSTGRSGANVLT
J gene: TRBJ2-6
V gene: TRBV28

CDR3 protein: ASSSHAGVGEAF
J gene: TRBJ1-1
V gene: TRBV9

CDR3 protein: ASSTPFNREGGYGYT
J gene: TRBJ1-2
V gene: TRBV28

CDR3 protein: ASSVAPLTTDTQY
J gene: TRBJ2-3
V gene: TRBV9

CDR3 protein: ASSQDRADHQPQH
J gene: TRBJ1-5
V gene: TRBV4-3

CDR3 protein: ASSITLAGEYNEQF
J gene: TRBJ2-1
V gene: TRBV19

CDR3 protein: ASSRGLRRRTSSYEQY
J gene: TRBJ2-7
V gene: TRBV5-8

CDR3 protein: ASSLKVSGFNYGYT
J gene: TRBJ1-2
V gene: TRBV13

CDR3 protein: ASGDPTRETQY
J gene: TRBJ2-5
V gene: TRBV12-5

CDR3 protein: ASSLRGAGTEAF
J gene: TRBJ1-1
V gene: TRBV7-9

CDR3 protein: AISVSTSGRDTQY
J gene: TRBJ2-3
V gene: TRBV10-3

CDR3 protein: ASSVDRENTGELF
J gene: TRBJ2-2
V gene: TRBV9

CDR3 protein: ASRLRLAGDNEQF
J gene: TRBJ2-1
V gene: TRBV4-2

CDR3 protein: ASSGGQGVVDEQY
J gene: TRBJ2-7
V gene: TRBV9

CDR3 protein: ASSVGITGGGYEQY
J gene: TRBJ2-7
V gene: TRBV4-3

CDR3 protein: ASSRSGGAVNEQF
J gene: TRBJ2-1
V gene: TRBV4-3

CDR3 protein: ASSGLAVGTDTQY
J gene: TRBJ2-3
V gene: TRBV5-1

CDR3 protein: ASSLFPGGGGIQY
J gene: TRBJ2-4
V gene: TRBV28

CDR3 protein: ASSSQGAHNEQF
J gene: TRBJ2-1
V gene: TRBV28

CDR3 protein: ASSSSRDMSEQF
J gene: TRBJ2-1
V gene: TRBV7-2

CDR3 protein: ASSPGMAGLNTGELF
J gene: TRBJ2-2
V gene: TRBV18